This T cell receptor beta chain comes out of a study of siplizumab effects on memory and regulatory T cells. Study observations and caveats: There appeared to be greater diversity in naive T cells than in memory cells, and naive T cells seemed major contributors to the alloresponse. The alloreactive clones that mapped to unstimulated subsets made up only a minor fraction. Alloreactive sequences tracing back to unstimulated CD4+ memory cells were significantly reduced by siplizumab.

Profiling relied on immunoSEQ multiplex PCR, and the TCRdb table lists in-frame clones only, not all of them. Of over 70,000 clones in the sample, 75% to 90% were seen once. A word on this clone: Its antigen is unidentified.

This receptor was taken from a human donor in good health. Sequencing was done on a sample of CD4+ T cells sorted from blood.

For the CDR3, the DNA is TGTGCCAGCAACCAGGGTTTTCAAACTAATGAAAAACTGTTTTTT. It is translated as CASNQGFQTNEKLFF. This chain joins TRBV6-1 and TRBJ1-4; a weak D match, TRBD1 (5 bases). V gave up 7 bases and J gave up 1 base, with 13 bases separating them. CDR3 length equals 15 residues. Germline V lookup: CDR1 MNHNS, CDR2 SASEGT.